Following are 32 T cell receptor beta chains from one sample sequenced in a study of cytomegalovirus exposure and HLA in healthy donors. TCRdb keeps only in-frame clones here, not all; method: immunoSEQ multiplex PCR. The sample consists of 180,000 or so clones, approximately 89% of them appearing once. Sequencing was performed on PBMCs. The receptor set was obtained from a man aged 25 to 40 in good health and CMV-seropositive.

The chain is built from TRBV7-9 and TRBJ1-5; D may be TRBD1 (5 bases). From germline, CDR1 is SEHNR and CDR2 FQNEAQ (reference sequence). The CDR3 loop spans 16 amino acids. Trimming stripped 8 bases from V and 4 bases from J, with 21 bases between. Written as DNA, the CDR3 is TGTGCCAGCTCCAGGGTAGGGCCGGTGGAAAATCAGCCCCAGCATTTT. This encodes CASSRVGPVENQPQHF.

This clone appeared once. Additional DNA sequences in this sample encode the identical CDR3. V gene TRBV9 combines with J gene TRBJ2-5; a possible D gene is TRBD2 (6 bases). Looked up from germline, CDR1 is SGDLS and CDR2 is YYNGEE. The ends were cut back, 0 bases at V and 1 base at J, with 7 bases in the middle. This CDR3 spans 14 amino acids. The CDR3 DNA reads as TGTGCCAGCAGCGTAGGGGGGGTCCAAGAGACCCAGTACTTC. Its protein is CASSVGGVQETQYF.

This clone was seen just once. J is TRBJ2-2 and V is TRBV2, with D hard to call. The CDR3 loop spans 14 amino acids. Trimming shortened V by 8 bases and J by 4 bases, and 14 bases separated the two germline ends. CDR1 SNHLY and CDR2 FYNNEI come from the germline V gene. The CDR3 loop is CASRPGRFTGELFF. The CDR3 region has the DNA TGTGCCAGCCGACCGGGCAGATTCACCGGGGAGCTGTTTTTT.

The rearrangement links TRBV7-2 to TRBJ2-7; possibly TRBD2 for D (5 bases). V was shortened by 5 bases and J by 3 bases, with 14 bases between the two germline ends. Germline V CDR1 and CDR2: SGHTA, FQGNSA. The CDR3 is made up of 14 amino acids. CDR3 DNA: TGTGCCAGCAGCGCTCCACGGGGTTACTACGAGCAGTACTTC. Its translation is CASSAPRGYYEQYF.

The genes are TRBV11-3 and TRBJ2-5, with 7 bases aligning to TRBD2. The CDR3 consists of 14 residues. Unmatched junction bases numbered 7, after V lost 5 bases and J lost 4 bases. Germline CDR1 and CDR2: SGHNT and YENEEA. CDR3 DNA: TGTGCCAGCAGCCTTGCCGGCGGGGGAGAGACCCAGTACTTC. The encoded protein is CASSLAGGGETQYF.

This chain uses TRBV6-5 with TRBJ2-2, with D tentatively TRBD1 (5 bases). The CDR3 loop spans 14 amino acids. Germline-derived CDR1 and CDR2 are MNHEY and SVGAGI. Trimming pared 1 base from V and 4 bases from J, leaving 7 bases between. CDR3 sequence: CASSYWGRTGELFF. CDR3 bases: TGTGCCAGCAGTTACTGGGGCCGCACCGGGGAGCTGTTTTTT.

The rearrangement uses TRBV6-5 and TRBJ1-2, with D maybe TRBD1 (6 bases). This CDR3 has 13 amino acids. The V and J ends lost 8 bases and 8 bases respectively, with 18 bases between them. From germline, CDR1 is MNHEY and CDR2 SVGAGI. Written as DNA, the CDR3 is TGTGCCAGCCATAGGGGTGGGGGCTCAGGCTACACCTTC. This encodes CASHRGGGSGYTF.

The chain is built from TRBV18 and TRBJ2-5; TRBD2 agrees at 9 bases. V trimming: 3 bases; J trimming: 3 bases; junction bases outside the gene matches: 11. The CDR3 spans 17 residues. The germline gives CDR1 KGHSH, CDR2 LQKENI. The CDR3, as DNA: TGTGCCAGCTCACCCCTAAGGGGAGCGGGAGGTAAAGAGACCCAGTACTTC. Residues: CASSPLRGAGGKETQYF.

A few counts support this clone. V is TRBV18 and J is TRBJ1-1; D ambiguous. The CDR3 loop spans 13 amino acids. V was clipped by 3 bases and J by 3 bases, with 8 bases between them. The V gene's germline CDR1 is KGHSH and CDR2 LQKENI. CDR3 protein: CASSPNRDTEAFF. CDR3 nucleotide sequence: TGTGCCAGCTCACCGAACCGGGACACTGAAGCTTTCTTT.

The chain joins TRBV19 to TRBJ1-1; perhaps TRBD1 as D (5 bases). Germline V gene sequence: CDR1 LNHDA, CDR2 SQIVND (reference sequence). V was pared by 7 bases and J by 7 bases, with 10 bases between. The CDR3 extends over 11 amino acids. CDR3 nucleotides: TGTGCCAGTACTCAGGGCAGTGAAGCTTTCTTT. It is translated as CASTQGSEAFF. Variable domain in full (rest from reference TRBV19 and TRBJ1-1): DGGITQSPKYLFRKEGQNVTLSCEQNLNHDAMYWYRQDPGQGLRLIYYSQIVNDFQKGDIAEGYSVSREKKESFPLTVTSAQKNPTAFYLCASTQGSEAFFGQGTRLTVV.

The genes are TRBV29-1 and TRBJ2-7; 11 positions agree with TRBD2. Germline V gene lookup returns CDR1 SQVTM and CDR2 ANQGSEA. The CDR3 has 14 residues. V lost 1 base, J lost 3 bases, and 2 bases stayed unmatched. CDR3 in DNA: TGCAGCGTTGAAGGGCTAGCGGGAGGCTACGAGCAGTACTTC. Translation gives CSVEGLAGGYEQYF.

The V call is TRBV5-1, the J call TRBJ2-3; D is ambiguous. Germline-derived CDR1 and CDR2 are SGHRS and YFSETQ. Deletions cut 3 bases from V and 6 bases from J, with 17 bases between. The CDR3 is made up of 15 amino acids. The CDR3 sequence: CASSWAHPMVDTQYF. Written as DNA, the CDR3 is TGCGCCAGCAGCTGGGCCCACCCCATGGTGGATACGCAGTATTTT.

The V and J genes are TRBV29-1 and TRBJ2-7; TRBD2 agrees at 8 bases. The CDR3 extends over 13 amino acids. Germline CDR1 is SQVTM and CDR2 is ANQGSEA. The junction had 6 bases not matched to a gene; V was cut back by 4 bases and J by 4 bases. The CDR3 nucleotides read TGCAGCGTTGTGGTAGCGGGACGATACGAGCAGTACTTC. Translation: CSVVVAGRYEQYF.

This chain connects TRBV5-1 to TRBJ2-7; a weak D match, TRBD1 (5 bases). The CDR3 covers 15 residues. Trimming removed 4 bases at V and 4 bases at J, with 18 bases between. Germline CDR1 and CDR2: SGHRS and YFSETQ. In nucleotides, the CDR3 is TGCGCCAGCAGCATCAGGGATCCCCCTCCTTACGAGCAGTACTTC. Its translation: CASSIRDPPPYEQYF. Complete variable domain (other parts from reference TRBV5-1 and TRBJ2-7): KAGVTQTPRYLIKTRGQQVTLSCSPISGHRSVSWYQQTPGQGLQFLFEYFSETQRNKGNFPGRFSGRQFSNSRSEMNVSTLELGDSALYLCASSIRDPPPYEQYFGPGTRLTVT.

This clone has just one count. This chain joins TRBV5-4 and TRBJ2-7, with a possible D match to TRBD1 (5 bases). The CDR3 has 13 amino acids. Germline V CDR1 and CDR2: SGHNT, YYREEE (reference sequence). With 2 bases removed from V and 7 bases from J, the gap between germline ends came to 13 bases. The CDR3 DNA reads as TGTGCCAGCAGCTTTCAGGGTCCCGGGGAGCAGTACTTC. This translates into CASSFQGPGEQYF.

Regarding this clone: Other DNA sequences from this sample encode an identical CDR3 as well. This rearrangement joins TRBV28 to TRBJ2-7; 7 nucleotides match TRBD1. The CDR3 runs 13 residues. Germline loops: CDR1 MDHEN, CDR2 SYDVKM. V dropped 5 bases and J dropped 2; count of bases not matched to a gene: 3. CDR3 region: CASSRQGTYEQYF. CDR3 coding DNA: TGTGCCAGCAGTAGACAGGGCACCTACGAGCAGTACTTC.

This chain joins TRBV30 and TRBJ2-5; D is perhaps TRBD1 (6 bases). CDR1 and CDR2 from the germline V gene are GTSNPN and SVGIG (reference sequence). V was trimmed by 1 base and J by 5 bases, leaving 20 bases between them. The CDR3 extends over 16 amino acids. This chain's CDR3 is CAWSGLDRTPWETQYF. CDR3 nucleotides: TGTGCCTGGAGTGGATTGGACAGAACTCCCTGGGAGACCCAGTACTTC.

J is TRBJ2-7 and V is TRBV2; TRBD2 matches 11 bases. The CDR3 sequence is 14 residues long. Germline trimming cut 7 bases from V and 2 bases from J; bases unmatched to any gene: 4. Looked up from germline, CDR1 is SNHLY and CDR2 is FYNNEI. The CDR3 DNA is TGTGCCAGCATTCCGACTAGCGGGACCTACGAGCAGTACTTC. Amino acids: CASIPTSGTYEQYF. The variable domain in full, with the rest retrieved from reference TRBV2 and TRBJ2-7, is EPEVTQTPSHQVTQMGQEVILRCVPISNHLYFYWYRQILGQKVEFLVSFYNNEISEKSEIFDDQFSVERPDGSNFTLKIRSTKLEDSAMYFCASIPTSGTYEQYFGPGTRLTVT.

The chain couples TRBV11-3 to TRBJ2-5; D not resolved. Germline lookup yields CDR1 SGHNT and CDR2 YENEEA. This CDR3 region has 13 residues. The ends were cut back, 3 bases at V and 2 bases at J, with 7 bases in the middle. CDR3: CASSFGQQETQYF. In nucleotides, the CDR3 is TGTGCCAGCAGCTTCGGTCAACAAGAGACCCAGTACTTC. The variable domain in full, completed from reference TRBV11-3 and TRBJ2-5, reads EAGVVQSPRYKIIEKKQPVAFWCNPISGHNTLYWYLQNLGQGPELLIRYENEEAVDDSQLPKDRFSAERLKGVDSTLKIQPAELGDSAVYLCASSFGQQETQYFGPGTRLLVL.

This clone showed up just once. The chain links TRBV9 to TRBJ2-7, with TRBD1 identical over 7 bases. Germline loops: CDR1 SGDLS, CDR2 YYNGEE. The CDR3 runs 15 residues. V was pared by 0 bases and J by 2 bases, with 5 bases of the junction left unmatched. As DNA, the CDR3 is TGTGCCAGCAGCGTAGAAGGACAGGTCACCTACGAGCAGTACTTC. It codes for CASSVEGQVTYEQYF.

The V call is TRBV6-5, the J call TRBJ1-2; D remains ambiguous. The germline V gene encodes CDR1 MNHEY and CDR2 SVGAGI. The germline V and J ends were trimmed by 6 bases and 5 bases, with 16 bases remaining between them. The CDR3 is made up of 14 amino acids. CDR3 in DNA: TGTGCCAGCAGCCCCTCCAGGCGGGAGTATGGCTACACCTTC. Translation: CASSPSRREYGYTF.

The chain combines TRBV7-8 with TRBJ2-1; D remains ambiguous. The CDR3 is 14 residues long. Germline V gives CDR1 SGHVS, CDR2 FQNEAQ. V lost 5 bases and J 5 bases, leaving 13 bases between the germline ends. The CDR3 loop is CASSARRVDNEQFF. The CDR3 DNA sequence: TGTGCCAGCAGCGCGAGAAGGGTTGACAATGAGCAGTTCTTC.

The J gene is TRBJ2-2, the V gene TRBV7-3, with a possible D match to TRBD2 (5 bases). The V gene lost 5 bases and the J gene lost 5 bases, with 15 bases spanning the gap. This CDR3 is built from 15 residues. Germline assignment: CDR1 SGHTA and CDR2 FQGTGA. The CDR3 spells CASSPRTLGTGELFF. The CDR3 bases are TGTGCCAGCAGCCCCCGGACTCTAGGGACCGGGGAGCTGTTTTTT.

This chain uses TRBV4-2 with TRBJ2-1, with 12 bases fitting TRBD2. The CDR3 covers 15 residues. Per the germline V gene, CDR1 is LGHNA and CDR2 is YNFKEQ. J was trimmed by 4 bases and V by 8 bases; bases with no gene match: 6. CDR3 sequence (DNA): TGTGCCAGCGGGAACCTAGCGGGAGGGTACAATGAGCAGTTCTTC. It specifies CASGNLAGGYNEQFF.

The J gene is TRBJ2-2, the V gene TRBV9; the match to TRBD2 covers 7 bases. V lost 2 bases, J lost 5 bases, and 6 bases stayed unmatched. This CDR3 has 15 amino acids. Germline V gene lookup returns CDR1 SGDLS and CDR2 YYNGEE. The CDR3 DNA follows: TGTGCCAGCAGCGTTTCGGGGGAGGGGACCGGGGAGCTGTTTTTT. Encoded protein: CASSVSGEGTGELFF.

The V call is TRBV9, the J call TRBJ2-7, with D possibly being TRBD1 or TRBD2 (5 bases each). V shed 0 bases and J shed 7 bases, with 17 bases lying between them. The CDR3 loop spans 15 amino acids. Germline values: CDR1 SGDLS, CDR2 YYNGEE. The CDR3 loop is CASSVGIGATREQYF. The CDR3 bases are TGTGCCAGCAGCGTAGGCATCGGGGCTACGAGGGAGCAGTACTTC.

The chain carries TRBV9 and TRBJ1-1; D remains unclear. Trimming stripped 4 bases from V and 1 base from J, with 14 bases between. CDR3 size: 15 residues. Per the germline V gene, CDR1 is SGDLS and CDR2 is YYNGEE. The DNA for the CDR3 is TGTGCCAGCAGCCAACCCGACGATCCGAACACTGAAGCTTTCTTT. Protein: CASSQPDDPNTEAFF. Looking up the rest from reference TRBV9 and TRBJ1-1 gives the full variable domain: DSGVTQTPKHLITATGQRVTLRCSPRSGDLSVYWYQQSLDQGLQFLIQYYNGEERAKGNILERFSAQQFPDLHSELNLSSLELGDSALYFCASSQPDDPNTEAFFGQGTRLTVV.

The rearrangement joins TRBV5-6 to TRBJ2-3, with no clear D. The V gene lost 0 bases and the J gene lost 5 bases, with 4 bases spanning the gap. Germline V gene lookup returns CDR1 SGHDT and CDR2 YYEEEE. This CDR3 is built from 12 residues. CDR3 sequence reads: CASSLEVDTQYF. DNA for the CDR3: TGTGCCAGCAGCTTGGAGGTAGATACGCAGTATTTT.

The rearrangement uses TRBV30 and TRBJ1-5, with a tentative D call TRBD1 (5 bases). V was trimmed by 3 bases and J by 6 bases, leaving 12 bases between them. This CDR3 contains 13 residues. CDR1 is GTSNPN and CDR2 is SVGIG in the germline V gene (reference sequence). CDR3 in DNA: TGTGCCTGGAGCTGGGGGGGAGGTCAGCCCCAGCATTTT. It translates to CAWSWGGGQPQHF. The entire variable domain, with the rest obtained from reference TRBV30 and TRBJ1-5, is as follows: SQTIHQWPATLVQPVGSPLSLECTVEGTSNPNLYWYRQAAGRGLQLLFYSVGIGQISSEVPQNLSASRPQDRQFILSSKKLLLSDSGFYLCAWSWGGGQPQHFGDGTRLSIL.

The chain employs TRBV4-1 and TRBJ2-5; the D is unclear. V gave up 2 bases and J gave up 4 bases, with 11 bases separating them. Germline V gene data show CDR1 as MGHRA and CDR2 as YSYEKL. CDR3 length: 14 residues. The CDR3, as DNA: TGCGCCAGCAGCCAACCGGGTCCCACAGAGACCCAGTACTTC. Translating it yields CASSQPGPTETQYF.

V gene TRBV6-5 combines with J gene TRBJ2-3, with D possibly matching TRBD2 (6 bases). Between the trimmed V and J ends, which lost 2 bases and 0 bases, there was a span of 12 bases. The CDR3 covers 16 residues. Germline V gives CDR1 MNHEY, CDR2 SVGAGI. The CDR3 DNA reads as TGTGCCAGCAGTTACGCTGCGGGGCCTAGCACAGATACGCAGTATTTT. Translated, it gives CASSYAAGPSTDTQYF.

Comment on this clone: The same CDR3 can be traced to other DNA sequences in this sample. This chain links TRBV7-3 with TRBJ2-7; 7 bases line up with TRBD1. V lost 5 bases and J lost 3; bases outside the gene matches: 7. CDR1 and CDR2 (germline): SGHTA, FQGTGA. This CDR3 is 14 amino acids long. The CDR3 spells CASSPYRGSYEQYF. CDR3 bases: TGTGCCAGCAGCCCCTACAGGGGTAGCTACGAGCAGTACTTC. Full variable domain (remainder filled in from reference TRBV7-3 and TRBJ2-7): GAGVSQTPSNKVTEKGKYVELRCDPISGHTALYWYRQSLGQGPEFLIYFQGTGAADDSGLPNDRFFAVRPEGSVSTLKIQRTERGDSAVYLCASSPYRGSYEQYFGPGTRLTVT.